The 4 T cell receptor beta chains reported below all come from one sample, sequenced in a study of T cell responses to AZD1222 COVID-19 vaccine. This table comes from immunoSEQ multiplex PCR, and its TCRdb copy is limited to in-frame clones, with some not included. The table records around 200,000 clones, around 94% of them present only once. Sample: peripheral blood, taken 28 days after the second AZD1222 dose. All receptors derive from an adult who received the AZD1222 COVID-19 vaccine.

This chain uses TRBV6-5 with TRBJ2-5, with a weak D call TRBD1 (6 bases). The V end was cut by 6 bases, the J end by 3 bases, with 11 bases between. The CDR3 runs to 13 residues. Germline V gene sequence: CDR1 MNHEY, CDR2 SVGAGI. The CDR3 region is CASSRTAKETQYF. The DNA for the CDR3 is TGTGCCAGCAGCCGGACAGCGAAAGAGACCCAGTACTTC.

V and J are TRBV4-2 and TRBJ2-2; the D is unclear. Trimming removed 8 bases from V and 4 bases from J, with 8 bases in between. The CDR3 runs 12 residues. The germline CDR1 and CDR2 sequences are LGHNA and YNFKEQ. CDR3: CASSEGTGELFF. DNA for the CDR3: TGTGCCAGCTCCGAAGGCACCGGGGAGCTGTTTTTT.

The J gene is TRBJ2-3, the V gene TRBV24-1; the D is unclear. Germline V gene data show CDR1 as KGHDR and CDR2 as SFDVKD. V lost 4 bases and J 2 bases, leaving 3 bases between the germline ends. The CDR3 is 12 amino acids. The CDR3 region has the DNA TGTGCCACCAGTGACTTCACAGATACGCAGTATTTT. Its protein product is CATSDFTDTQYF.

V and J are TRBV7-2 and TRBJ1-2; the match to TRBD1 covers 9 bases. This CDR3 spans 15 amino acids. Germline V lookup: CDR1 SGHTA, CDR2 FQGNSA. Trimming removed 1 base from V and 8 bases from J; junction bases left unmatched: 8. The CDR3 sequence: CASSLGGQGDIGYTF. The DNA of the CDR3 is TGTGCCAGCAGCTTAGGGGGACAGGGAGACATCGGCTACACCTTC. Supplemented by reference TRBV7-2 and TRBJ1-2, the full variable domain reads GAGVSQSPSNKVTEKGKDVELRCDPISGHTALYWYRQSLGQGLEFLIYFQGNSAPDKSGLPSDRFSAERTGGSVSTLTIQRTQQEDSAVYLCASSLGGQGDIGYTFGSGTRLTVV.